Presented here are 12 T cell receptor beta chains from one specimen sequenced in a study of blood T cell repertoires in COVID-19. Generated by immunoSEQ multiplex PCR, the TCRdb table keeps only in-frame clones and is missing some. The sample records fewer than 300,000 clones, about nine tenths being singletons. The sequencing sample was made of peripheral blood. The source is a woman aged 40 to 50 who had recovered from COVID-19.

The rearrangement links TRBV7-2 to TRBJ2-5, with D unresolved. CDR1 is SGHTA, CDR2 FQGNSA, per germline. The germline V and J ends were trimmed by 0 bases and 5 bases, with 7 bases remaining between them. The CDR3 is made up of 13 amino acids. The CDR3 loop reads CASSLAIGETQYF. DNA for the CDR3: TGTGCCAGCAGCTTAGCTATCGGGGAGACCCAGTACTTC.

This chain uses TRBV6-2 or TRBV6-3 with TRBJ2-1; D not resolved. The CDR3 is 16 residues long. V lost 0 bases and J 3 bases, leaving 12 bases between the germline ends. The V gene's germline CDR1 is MNHEY and CDR2 SVGEGT. CDR3 bases: TGTGCCAGCAGTTACTCGAGGTCGGTTTACTACAATGAGCAGTTCTTC. It translates to CASSYSRSVYYNEQFF.

A single count supports this clone. The chain employs TRBV27 and TRBJ1-2, with D perhaps matching TRBD1 (5 bases). The CDR3 runs to 14 residues. Germline values: CDR1 MNHEY, CDR2 SMNVEV (reference sequence). Trimming cost V 6 bases and J 4 bases, with 15 bases left between them. CDR3 in DNA: TGTGCCAGCAGCCCTACCCGGAGGGGCTATGGCTACACCTTC. Translated: CASSPTRRGYGYTF.

The gene calls are TRBV9 and TRBJ2-7; 8 bases fit TRBD1. CDR1 and CDR2 (germline): SGDLS, YYNGEE. This CDR3 spans 18 amino acids. Trimming removed 3 bases from V and 3 bases from J; junction bases left unmatched: 17. The chain's CDR3 is CASSGREPQTGAGYEQYF. CDR3 bases: TGTGCCAGCAGCGGACGGGAACCACAGACAGGGGCGGGCTACGAGCAGTACTTC.

The chain is built from TRBV27 and TRBJ2-1; 10 positions match TRBD2. V was pared by 4 bases and J by 6 bases, with 9 bases of the junction left unmatched. Germline CDR1 MNHEY, CDR2 SMNVEV (reference sequence). The CDR3 covers 16 residues. The CDR3 DNA reads as TGTGCCAGCAGTTCCTTTAGCGGGGGGCTGGGCAATGAGCAGTTCTTC. Its translation is CASSSFSGGLGNEQFF.

The rearrangement uses TRBV5-1 and TRBJ1-2; D is perhaps TRBD1 (5 bases). The CDR3 loop spans 13 amino acids. V was clipped by 4 bases and J by 5 bases, with 12 bases between them. Germline values: CDR1 SGHRS, CDR2 YFSETQ. The CDR3 sequence: CASSLFDRYGYTF. The CDR3 DNA reads as TGCGCCAGCAGCCTCTTCGACAGATATGGCTACACCTTC.

This chain links TRBV9 with TRBJ2-2; no definite D call. This CDR3 has 13 residues. The germline CDR1 and CDR2 sequences are SGDLS and YYNGEE. The V end was cut by 7 bases, the J end by 6 bases, with 13 bases between. CDR3 amino acids: CASAARLAGELFF. The CDR3 coding sequence is TGTGCCAGCGCCGCGCGGCTGGCCGGGGAGCTGTTTTTT.

The chain links TRBV6-5 to TRBJ2-7; TRBD2 matches at 13 bases. V was clipped by 8 bases and J by 8 bases; unmatched bases: 9. CDR3 length equals 14 residues. The germline V gene has CDR1 MNHEY and CDR2 SVGAGI. The CDR3 is CASGLLAGGSKQYF. CDR3 sequence (DNA): TGTGCCAGCGGCTTACTAGCGGGGGGGTCAAAGCAGTACTTC.

This chain connects TRBV6-5 to TRBJ1-4; tentatively, D is TRBD1 (6 bases). This CDR3 spans 14 amino acids. The germline CDR1 and CDR2 sequences are MNHEY and SVGAGI. V lost 6 bases and J 8 bases, leaving 16 bases between the germline ends. DNA for the CDR3: TGTGCCAGCAGGTTACAGGGAAAGGGGGAAAAACTGTTTTTT. Protein: CASRLQGKGEKLFF.

The chain uses TRBV7-2 and TRBJ2-3; possibly TRBD2 for D (6 bases). V was clipped by 1 base and J by 3 bases, with 17 bases between them. The CDR3 is 17 amino acids. In germline, CDR1 is SGHTA, CDR2 FQGNSA. CDR3 protein: CASSLESLALGTDTQYF. The CDR3 DNA reads as TGTGCCAGCAGCTTAGAATCCCTAGCGTTGGGGACAGATACGCAGTATTTT.

The V call is TRBV28, the J call TRBJ1-5, with D unclear. Germline V gene data show CDR1 as MDHEN and CDR2 as SYDVKM. The CDR3 is 12 residues long. Trimming removed 5 bases at V and 6 bases at J, with 8 bases between. The CDR3 region has the DNA TGTGCCAGCAGTCGGGGTATTCAGCCCCAGCATTTT. Its protein is CASSRGIQPQHF.

The rearrangement links TRBV18 to TRBJ2-7; 7 positions agree with TRBD1. The CDR3 is made up of 16 amino acids. The V gene end was trimmed by 5 bases and the J gene end by 0 bases; junction bases not matched to a gene: 10. CDR1 and CDR2 from the germline V gene are KGHSH and LQKENI. This CDR3 reads CASSARGGQDSYEQYF. The CDR3 coding sequence is TGTGCCAGCTCAGCCAGAGGTGGACAGGACTCCTACGAGCAGTACTTC.